What follows are 13 T cell receptor beta chains derived from one specimen sequenced in a study of shared T cell receptors in the human thymus (dated by TCRdb to the early 2020s). Library preparation used the immunoSEQ multiplex PCR assay. Here the immuneACCESS table is served through TCRdb, limited to in-frame sequences with V and J called. Missing clones are a known gap in these copies; in checked studies unresolved V genes cover under half, and the rest lacks a known reason. For this sample the table gives tens of thousands of clones, of which roughly 96% were detected only once. 0.03% to 0.04% of the sample belongs to the ten largest clones. Sequenced: thymocytes. The receptor source for this set is a human donor.

The CDR3 DNA reads as TGTGCTAGTGGCTTGACCGACAGGTTTGGCAATGAGCAGTTCTTC. It codes for CASGLTDRFGNEQFF. The chain carries TRBV12-5 and TRBJ2-1; a weak D match, TRBD1 (6 bases). This CDR3 has 15 amino acids. CDR1 and CDR2 (germline): LGHNT, FRNRAP. Trimming pared 6 bases from V and 6 bases from J, leaving 18 bases between.

This chain connects TRBV27 to TRBJ2-7; tentative D call: TRBD1 (6 bases). CDR1 MNHEY and CDR2 SMNVEV come from the germline V gene (reference sequence). V lost 2 bases and J 6 bases, leaving 26 bases between the germline ends. This CDR3 is built from 18 residues. The CDR3 sequence: CASSLPTSPTGQYPEQYF. CDR3 DNA: TGTGCCAGCAGTTTACCAACCTCCCCGACAGGACAATATCCCGAGCAGTACTTC.

The chain joins TRBV2 to TRBJ1-2; TRBD1 agrees at 7 bases. CDR1 and CDR2 (germline): SNHLY, FYNNEI. The CDR3 loop spans 15 amino acids. The V gene end was trimmed by 10 bases and the J gene end by 4 bases; junction bases not matched to a gene: 15. CDR3 DNA: TGTGCCAACTACACCGGGACAGAATGCGCCTATGGCTACACCTTC. This gives the protein CANYTGTECAYGYTF.

The chain combines TRBV7-2 with TRBJ1-5, with 10 positions matching TRBD1. The CDR3 loop spans 17 amino acids. Germline CDR1 is SGHTA and CDR2 is FQGNSA. V lost 5 bases and J lost 5; bases outside the gene matches: 12. The CDR3 DNA follows: TGTGCCAGCAGCCGAGCAACAGACAGGGGGCTCCATCAGCCCCAGCATTTT. Translated, it gives CASSRATDRGLHQPQHF.

The V gene is TRBV6-4, the J gene TRBJ1-2, with TRBD1 matching 9 bases. V shed 6 bases and J 3 bases; nucleotides not matched to a gene: 8. The CDR3 is 15 residues long. The germline V gene encodes CDR1 MRHNA and CDR2 SNTAGT. CDR3 loop: CASRSGQGTDYGYTF. In nucleotides, the CDR3 is TGTGCCAGCAGATCGGGACAGGGAACTGACTATGGCTACACCTTC.

This chain uses TRBV7-2 with TRBJ2-4; 9 nucleotides align to TRBD2. The CDR3 covers 19 residues. CDR1 and CDR2 from the germline V gene are SGHTA and FQGNSA. V shed 1 base and J 2 bases; nucleotides not matched to a gene: 12. The CDR3 protein is CASSLVTRRGGFPKNIQYF. The CDR3 DNA follows: TGTGCCAGCAGCTTAGTCACTAGGCGGGGGGGCTTCCCCAAAAACATTCAGTACTTC.

The chain has TRBV6-5 and TRBJ1-4; 7 bases align to TRBD1. V gave up 6 bases and J gave up 5 bases; unmatched junction bases: 9. Germline-derived CDR1 and CDR2 are MNHEY and SVGAGI. The CDR3 totals 15 residues. CDR3 loop: CASRHQGQSNEKLFF. The CDR3 bases are TGTGCCAGCAGACACCAGGGACAGTCCAATGAAAAACTGTTTTTT.

CDR3 nucleotide sequence: TGTGCCAGCAGTGAATATACTGGCTTTCCCCCATCCTACGAGCAGTACTTC. This sequence encodes CASSEYTGFPPSYEQYF. V and J are TRBV25-1 and TRBJ2-7; D is undetermined. V gave up 0 bases and J gave up 1 base, with 16 bases separating them. The CDR3 is 17 residues long. CDR1 and CDR2 from the germline V gene are MGHDK and SYGVNS.

The chain is built from TRBV4-2 and TRBJ2-5; 7 nucleotides agree with TRBD1. V lost 1 base and J lost 5; bases outside the gene matches: 13. Germline V CDR1 and CDR2: LGHNA, YNFKEQ. The length of the CDR3 is 17 residues. CDR3 in amino acids: CASSQATGAPLPETQYF. CDR3 DNA sequence: TGTGCCAGCAGCCAAGCCACAGGGGCCCCTTTACCCGAGACCCAGTACTTC.

The genes are TRBV25-1 and TRBJ2-7; no definite D call. The ends were cut back, 7 bases at V and 3 bases at J, with 10 bases in the middle. The CDR3 contains 12 residues. Germline V gene sequence: CDR1 MGHDK, CDR2 SYGVNS. The CDR3 DNA reads TGTGCCAGCAAGGACCCATACTACGAGCAGTACTTC. Protein: CASKDPYYEQYF.

The V gene is TRBV6-1, the J gene TRBJ2-1; 7 nucleotides agree with TRBD1. V dropped 7 bases and J dropped 2; count of bases not matched to a gene: 8. The CDR3 spans 15 residues. CDR1 is MNHNS and CDR2 is SASEGT in the germline V gene. The CDR3 reads CASIIGDRPYNEQFF. CDR3 in DNA: TGTGCCAGCATAATAGGGGACAGACCCTACAATGAGCAGTTCTTC.

The chain combines TRBV19 with TRBJ1-2, with D possibly matching TRBD1 (5 bases). This CDR3 region has 15 residues. Germline CDR1 LNHDA, CDR2 SQIVND (reference sequence). Trimming took off 4 bases at V and 3 bases at J, with 15 bases between the two ends. The CDR3 sequence: CASSSTLGRHYGYTF. In DNA, the CDR3 is TGTGCCAGTAGTAGTACGCTGGGACGGCACTATGGCTACACCTTC.

The rearrangement uses TRBV7-2 and TRBJ2-5, with D tentatively TRBD1 (6 bases). V was cut by 5 bases and J by 5 bases, with 18 bases left in between. Germline CDR1 and CDR2: SGHTA and FQGNSA. The CDR3 is made up of 15 amino acids. CDR3 sequence (DNA): TGTGCCAGCAGCCCCCTATTGGGGGCATTTGAGACCCAGTACTTC. It encodes CASSPLLGAFETQYF.